This paragraph covers one TCR beta chain sequence. Its specific antigen is unknown. Per-base quality was not reported, and no clone a single base away is much larger than it. The sample is drawn from a study of shared clonotypes between healthy human individuals (dated by TCRdb to 2018 to 2021). Background on the whole study: The cohort comprised two women and a few men aged 18 to 49 years. For each donor, CD4 naive and CD4 memory were each run on three plates, CD8 naive on two plates, and CD8 memory on one plate. Blood TCR repertoires of five healthy adults were deeply sequenced to estimate repertoire size and the extent of clonotype sharing between individuals. To increase sequencing depth and limit assay-specific biases, different laboratories used diverse techniques to prepare libraries and sequence TCR repertoires. Each donor's leukapheresis produced roughly between roughly 0.94 and 9.5 billion PBMCs.

The research as a whole found: The small number of donors limited the genetic and exposure-history diversity represented. Sharing across a handful of donors was observed for about 5% of naive CD4, under 4% of naive CD8, roughly 2.3% of memory CD4, and less than 0.45% of memory CD8 clonotypes. Larger estimated clonotype richness was generally found for naive subsets than for memory subsets. Rarefaction of sorted-subset datasets indicated incomplete sequencing despite the large sequencing depth. Sampling was limited to blood, and TCR repertoires in tissue likely differ from TCR repertoires in blood. Compared with non-shared clonotypes, clonotypes shared by all four sorted-subset donors had higher generation probabilities. Pairwise subsampling led to the expectation that sequencing depth would affect the degree of clonotype sharing among donors.

TCR CDR3 regions were amplified from genomic DNA by multiplex PCR using the deep immunoSEQ assay. Extracted genomic DNA from each cell subset was spread evenly across all wells of several immunoSEQ 96-well plates, with each plate serving as a replicate. For sorted subsets, 150 to 200 ng genomic DNA, equal to tens of thousands of T cell genomes, was loaded into each replicate PCR. Purified libraries were measured with a Qubit 3.0 fluorometer, size-checked on a Bioanalyzer 2100, and measured again with the KAPA Library Quantification kit. Each immunoSEQ 96-well plate was sequenced on its own single-read 150-cycle Illumina NextSeq 550 flow cell. The study's own analysis went as follows. Because the immunoSEQ output held only junctional sequences and lacked quality scores, the filtering could not match the filtering applied to full-length reads. Sequences were annotated with PyIR, a Python wrapper for IgBLAST v1.9, and V/J genes and CDR3 were assigned using IMGT germline references. Reads were filtered out if the reads had weak V/J assignments (E-value above 1e-6), no CDR3, stop codons, out-of-frame junctions, or ambiguous translated residues. V3J clonotypes were defined as sequences sharing an identical inferred V gene, J gene, and CDR3 amino acid sequence. To compute the percentage overlap between repertoires, the number of shared unique clonotypes was divided by the size of the smaller repertoire. Repertoire richness was assessed with RTK rarefaction, the Chao1 estimator, and Recon v2.1 estimates of unobserved clonotypes. Generation probabilities for all TCRbeta clonotypes obtained by the gDNA method from a few donors were computed using OLGA. TCRdb took over this immuneACCESS table, retaining in-frame rearrangements with V and J assigned. Such tables are incomplete; in checked studies, under half of the missing clones stem from an unresolved V gene, and the remainder is unexplained. That table furnishes V, J and clone size, whereas the DNA furnished D and trimming. The sample has some 1.5 million clones on record, 95% to 97% of them singletons. Of the sample, about 1.2% falls within the top ten clones.

The donors were healthy, HIV-negative adults who had no recently reported acute infections or vaccinations. Every donor was a Caucasian adult living in Nashville, Tennessee, USA. CD4+ T cells were enriched through magnetic negative selection, after which naive cells were positively selected on CD45RA and the remaining negative fraction served as the memory subset. After blood collection by leukapheresis, PBMCs were isolated using Ficoll-Histopaque density gradient centrifugation and then cryopreserved in the vapor phase of liquid nitrogen. Analytical flow cytometry was used to check the purity and quantity of every magnetically sorted T cell population. Genomic DNA was isolated from every sorted fraction and measured by UV absorbance on a Nanodrop 2000c. At the junction V is shortened by 4 bases and J by 0 bases; bases outside the gene matches: 9. The CDR3 goes from the cysteine to the phenylalanine over 17 residues. Left in the record is the CDR3 DNA by itself, 51 bases read in frame from the first base. For CDR1 and CDR2, the germline V gene (reference sequence) lists SEHNR and FQNEAQ.

The material sequenced was naive CD4+ T cells sorted from blood. Sample cell subset or site, as interpreted from the label and publication: CD45RA+ positively selected. This receptor chain uses TRBV7-9 and TRBJ2-1; 7 bases in the junction line up with TRBD1. The clonotype comes from a man in his thirties or forties in good health. The bases are TGTGCCAGCAGCTGGGACAGTCTCACCCACTCCTACAATGAGCAGTTCTTC. Its translation reads: CASSWDSLTHSYNEQFF.